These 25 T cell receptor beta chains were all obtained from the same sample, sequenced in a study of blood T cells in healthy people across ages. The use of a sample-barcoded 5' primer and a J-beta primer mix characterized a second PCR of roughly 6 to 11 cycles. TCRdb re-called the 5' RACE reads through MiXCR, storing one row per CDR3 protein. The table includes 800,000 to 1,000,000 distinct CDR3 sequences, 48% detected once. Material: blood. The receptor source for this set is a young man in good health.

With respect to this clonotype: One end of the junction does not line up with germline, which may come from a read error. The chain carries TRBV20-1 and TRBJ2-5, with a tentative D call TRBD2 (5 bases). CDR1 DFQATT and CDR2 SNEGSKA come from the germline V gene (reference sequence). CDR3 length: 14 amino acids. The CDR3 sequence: CSARDGGVQEIQYF. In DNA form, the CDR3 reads TGCAGTGCTAGAGATGGAGGCGTGCAAGAGATCCAGTACTTC.

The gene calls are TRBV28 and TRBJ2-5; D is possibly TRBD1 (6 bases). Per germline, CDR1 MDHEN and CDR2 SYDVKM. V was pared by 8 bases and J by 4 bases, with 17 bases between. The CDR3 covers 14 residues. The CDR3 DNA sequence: TGTGCCAGCGAACAACAGGGTTTCGGAGAGACCCAGTACTTC. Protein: CASEQQGFGETQYF.

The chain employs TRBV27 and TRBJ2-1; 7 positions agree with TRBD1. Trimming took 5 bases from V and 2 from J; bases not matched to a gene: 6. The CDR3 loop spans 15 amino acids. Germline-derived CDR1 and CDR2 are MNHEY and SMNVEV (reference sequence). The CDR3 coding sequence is TGTGCCAGCAGTCCCGACAGGGTTACCTACAATGAGCAGTTCTTC. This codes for CASSPDRVTYNEQFF.

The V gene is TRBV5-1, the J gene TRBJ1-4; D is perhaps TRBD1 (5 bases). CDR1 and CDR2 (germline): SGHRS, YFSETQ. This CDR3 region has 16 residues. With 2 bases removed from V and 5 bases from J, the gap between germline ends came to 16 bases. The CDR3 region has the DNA TGCGCCAGCAGCTTCGGGGCAGGCATAGGCAATGAAAAACTGTTTTTT. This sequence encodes CASSFGAGIGNEKLFF. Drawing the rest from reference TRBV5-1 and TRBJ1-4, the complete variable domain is KAGVTQTPRYLIKTRGQQVTLSCSPISGHRSVSWYQQTPGQGLQFLFEYFSETQRNKGNFPGRFSGRQFSNSRSEMNVSTLELGDSALYLCASSFGAGIGNEKLFFGSGTQLSVL.

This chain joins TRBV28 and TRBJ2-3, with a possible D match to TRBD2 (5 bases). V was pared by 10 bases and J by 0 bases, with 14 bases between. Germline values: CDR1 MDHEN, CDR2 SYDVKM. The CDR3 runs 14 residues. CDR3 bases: TGTGCCACCAGGACTTCCTCTAGCACAGATACGCAGTATTTT. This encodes CATRTSSSTDTQYF.

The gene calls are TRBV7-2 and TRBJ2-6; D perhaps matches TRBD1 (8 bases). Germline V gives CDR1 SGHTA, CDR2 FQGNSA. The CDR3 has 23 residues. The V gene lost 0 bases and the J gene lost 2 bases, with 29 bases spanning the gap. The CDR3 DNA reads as TGTGCCAGCAGCTTAGCGTTCGGGGGGACAGGTTCGGGTATAGCGGCTGGGGCCAACGTCCTGACTTTC. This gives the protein CASSLAFGGTGSGIAAGANVLTF.

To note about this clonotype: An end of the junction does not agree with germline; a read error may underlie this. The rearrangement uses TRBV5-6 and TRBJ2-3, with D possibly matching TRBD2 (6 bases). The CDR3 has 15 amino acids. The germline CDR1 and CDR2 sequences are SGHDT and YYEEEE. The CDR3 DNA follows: TGTGCCAGCAGCTTTAGGGTGGGAGGCACAGATACGCGGTATTTT. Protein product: CASSFRVGGTDTRYF.

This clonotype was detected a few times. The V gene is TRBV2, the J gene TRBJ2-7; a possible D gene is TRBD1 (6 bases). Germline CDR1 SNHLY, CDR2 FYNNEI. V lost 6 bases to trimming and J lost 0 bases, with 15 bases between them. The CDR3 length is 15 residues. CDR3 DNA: TGTGCCAGCAGATCCCGGGACAAGAGCTCCTACGAGCAGTACTTC. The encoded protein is CASRSRDKSSYEQYF.

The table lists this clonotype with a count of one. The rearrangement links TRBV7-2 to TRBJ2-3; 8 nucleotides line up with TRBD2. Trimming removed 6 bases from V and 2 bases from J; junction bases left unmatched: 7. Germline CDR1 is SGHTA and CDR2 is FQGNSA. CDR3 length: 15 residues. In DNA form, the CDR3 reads TGTGCCAGCAGTTGGACTAGCCGCTACACAGATACGCAGTATTTT. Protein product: CASSWTSRYTDTQYF.

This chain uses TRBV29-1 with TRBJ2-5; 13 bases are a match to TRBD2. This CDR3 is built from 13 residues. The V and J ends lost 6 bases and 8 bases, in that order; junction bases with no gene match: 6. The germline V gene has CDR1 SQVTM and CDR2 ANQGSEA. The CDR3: CSVATSGGDTQYF. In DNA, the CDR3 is TGCAGCGTGGCCACTAGCGGGGGGGACACCCAGTACTTC.

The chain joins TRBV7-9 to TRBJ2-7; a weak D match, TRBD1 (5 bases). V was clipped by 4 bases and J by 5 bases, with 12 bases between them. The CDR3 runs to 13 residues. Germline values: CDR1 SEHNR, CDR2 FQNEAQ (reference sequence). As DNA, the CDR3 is TGTGCCAGCAGCTCACAGGTGATCGACGAGCAGTACTTC. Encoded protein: CASSSQVIDEQYF.

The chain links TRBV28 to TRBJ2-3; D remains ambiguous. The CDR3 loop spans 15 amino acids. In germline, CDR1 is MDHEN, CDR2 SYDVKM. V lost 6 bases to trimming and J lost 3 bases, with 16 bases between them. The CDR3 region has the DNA TGTGCCAGCAGCGAAATCGGAGAGCGTACAGATACGCAGTATTTT. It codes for CASSEIGERTDTQYF.

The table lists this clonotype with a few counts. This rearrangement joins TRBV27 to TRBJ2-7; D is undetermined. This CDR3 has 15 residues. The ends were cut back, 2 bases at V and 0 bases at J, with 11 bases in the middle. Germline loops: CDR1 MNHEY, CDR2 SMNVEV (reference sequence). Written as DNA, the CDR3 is TGTGCCAGCAGTTTAACAATAGGGTTCTCCTACGAGCAGTACTTC. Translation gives CASSLTIGFSYEQYF.

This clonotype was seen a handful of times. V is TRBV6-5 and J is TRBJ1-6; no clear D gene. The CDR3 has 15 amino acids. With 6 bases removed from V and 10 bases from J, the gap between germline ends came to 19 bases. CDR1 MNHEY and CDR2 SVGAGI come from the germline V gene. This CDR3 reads CASSPPMGKQSPLHF. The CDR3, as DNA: TGTGCCAGCAGCCCCCCCATGGGGAAACAATCACCCCTCCACTTT.

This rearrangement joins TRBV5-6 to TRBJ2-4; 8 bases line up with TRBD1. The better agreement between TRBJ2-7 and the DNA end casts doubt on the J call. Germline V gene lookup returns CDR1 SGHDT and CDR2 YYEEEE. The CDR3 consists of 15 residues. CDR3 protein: CASSLKDRVLYEQYF. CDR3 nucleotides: TGTGCCAGCAGCCTGAAGGACAGGGTACTTTACGAGCAGTACTTC.

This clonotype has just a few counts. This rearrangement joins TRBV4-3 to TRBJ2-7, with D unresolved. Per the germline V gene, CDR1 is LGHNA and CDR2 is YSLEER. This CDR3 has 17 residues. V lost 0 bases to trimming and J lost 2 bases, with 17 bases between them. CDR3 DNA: TGCGCCAGCAGCCAAGAGTATCGAGACATCGGAGCCTACGAGCAGTACTTC. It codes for CASSQEYRDIGAYEQYF.

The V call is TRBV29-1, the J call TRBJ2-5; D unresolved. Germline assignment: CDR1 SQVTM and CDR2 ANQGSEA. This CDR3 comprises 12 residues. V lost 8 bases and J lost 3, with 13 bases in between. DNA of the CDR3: TGCAGCCTCACGACTGGAGAAGAGACCCAGTACTTC. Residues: CSLTTGEETQYF.

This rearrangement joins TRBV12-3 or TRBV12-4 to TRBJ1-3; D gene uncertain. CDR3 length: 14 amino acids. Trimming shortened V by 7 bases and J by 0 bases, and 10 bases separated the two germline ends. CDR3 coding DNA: TGTGCCAGCAACCCGGCAGTCTCTGGAAACACCATATATTTT. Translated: CASNPAVSGNTIYF.

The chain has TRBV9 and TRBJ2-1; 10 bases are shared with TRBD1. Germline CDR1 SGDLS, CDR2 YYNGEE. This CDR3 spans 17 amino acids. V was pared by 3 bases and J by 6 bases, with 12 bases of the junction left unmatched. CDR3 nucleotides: TGTGCCAGCAGCGCGCGAATCCGGGACAGGGGCTCCAATGAGCAGTTCTTC. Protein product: CASSARIRDRGSNEQFF.

The CDR3 loop is CASRDRDGFYEQYF. The CDR3 DNA follows: TGTGCCAGCAGGGACCGGGACGGCTTCTACGAGCAGTACTTC. The chain is built from TRBV6-1 and TRBJ2-7; D might be TRBD1 or TRBD2, each matching 5 bases. Trimming left V 6 bases short and J 3 bases short, with 15 bases between. CDR1 is MNHNS, CDR2 SASEGT, per germline. The CDR3 spans 14 residues.

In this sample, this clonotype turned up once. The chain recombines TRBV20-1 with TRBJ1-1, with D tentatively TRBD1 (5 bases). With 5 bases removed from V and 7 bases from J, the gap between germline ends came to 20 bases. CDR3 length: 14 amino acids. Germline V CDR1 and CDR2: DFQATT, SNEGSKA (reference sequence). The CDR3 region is CSARLNRDGDEAFF. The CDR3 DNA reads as TGCAGTGCTCGACTCAATAGGGACGGGGATGAAGCTTTCTTT.

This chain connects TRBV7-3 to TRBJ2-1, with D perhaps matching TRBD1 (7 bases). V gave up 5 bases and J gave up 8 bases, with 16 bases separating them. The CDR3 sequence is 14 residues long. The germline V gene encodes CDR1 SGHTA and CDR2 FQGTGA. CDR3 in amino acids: CASSLRARGDEQFF. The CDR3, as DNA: TGTGCCAGCAGCCTACGAGCCAGGGGGGATGAGCAGTTCTTC.

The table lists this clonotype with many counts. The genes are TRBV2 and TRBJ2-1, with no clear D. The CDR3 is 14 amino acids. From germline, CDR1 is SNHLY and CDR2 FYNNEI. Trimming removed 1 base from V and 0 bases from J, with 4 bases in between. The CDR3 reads CASSEDNSYNEQFF. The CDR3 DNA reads TGTGCCAGCAGTGAAGACAACTCCTACAATGAGCAGTTCTTC.

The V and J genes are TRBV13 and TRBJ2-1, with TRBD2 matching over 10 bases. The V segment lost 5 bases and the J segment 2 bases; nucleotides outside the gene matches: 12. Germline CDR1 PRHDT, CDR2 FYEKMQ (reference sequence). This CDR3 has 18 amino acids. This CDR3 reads CASSQNYERGGPYNEQFF. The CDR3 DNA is TGTGCCAGCAGCCAAAATTACGAGCGGGGGGGCCCCTACAATGAGCAGTTCTTC. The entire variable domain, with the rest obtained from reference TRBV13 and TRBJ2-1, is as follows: AAGVIQSPRHLIKEKRETATLKCYPIPRHDTVYWYQQGPGQDPQFLISFYEKMQSDKGSIPDRFSAQQFSDYHSELNMSSLELGDSALYFCASSQNYERGGPYNEQFFGPGTRLTVL.

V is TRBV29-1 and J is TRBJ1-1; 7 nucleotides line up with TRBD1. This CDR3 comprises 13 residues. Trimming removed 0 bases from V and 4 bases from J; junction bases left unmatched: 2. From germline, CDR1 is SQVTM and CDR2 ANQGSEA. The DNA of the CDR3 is TGCAGCGTTGAAGATCAGGGGGGCACTGAAGCTTTCTTT. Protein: CSVEDQGGTEAFF.